This is a list of T cell receptor beta chains from one sample in a study of shared clonotypes between healthy human individuals. The table came from immunoSEQ multiplex PCR; TCRdb's copy has only in-frame clones and leaves some out. The sample shows 2 million to 2.5 million clones, 80% to 95% of them seen only once. Sequenced material: naive CD4+ T cells from PBMCs. These receptors were collected from a man in his late teens or twenties in good health. Some clones in this sample may be carry-over from other donors' samples. The CDR3 runs from the conserved cysteine through the conserved F or W. Fields, in order: clone size, V gene, J gene, D gene, CDR3 protein, CDR3 DNA. A D gene is named only where the DNA matches it firmly. Only some rows state a clone size, as once, few, many or a class for expanded clones.

NA	TRBV11-2	TRBJ2-5	NA	CASSLDRTVLGEETQYF	TGTGCCAGCAGCTTAGATCGGACAGTACTGGGTGAAGAGACCCAGTACTTC
NA	TRBV5-3	TRBJ2-7	NA	CARSSPRVARHGCREQYF	TGTGCCAGAAGCTCCCCGAGGGTGGCGAGACATGGTTGTCGCGAGCAGTACTTC
NA	TRBV5-4	TRBJ2-5	NA	CASSLVVGETQYF	TGTGCCAGCAGCTTGGTTGTGGGAGAGACCCAGTACTTC
NA	TRBV13	TRBJ2-5	NA	CASSLGFGGEEETQYF	TGTGCCAGCAGCTTAGGGTTCGGGGGCGAGGAGGAGACCCAGTACTTC
NA	TRBV27	TRBJ2-7	NA	CASNARGRVSVEQYF	TGTGCCAGCAATGCTAGGGGCAGGGTCTCTGTCGAGCAGTACTTC
NA	TRBV28	TRBJ2-7	TRBD1	CASSVRDRDHEQYF	TGTGCCAGCAGTGTCCGGGACAGGGACCACGAGCAGTACTTC
once	TRBV11-2	TRBJ2-7	NA	CASSLLGSSYEQYF	TGTGCCAGCAGCTTATTAGGCAGCTCCTACGAGCAGTACTTC
NA	TRBV6-1	TRBJ2-1	TRBD2	CAGGAGTRAPEQFF	TGTGCCGGAGGGGCCGGGACTAGGGCCCCTGAGCAGTTCTTC
NA	TRBV6-5	TRBJ2-7	NA	CASSRGVSNSYEQYF	TGTGCCAGCAGTCGTGGGGTATCAAACTCCTACGAGCAGTACTTC
NA	TRBV29-1	TRBJ2-7	TRBD2	CSVERLAGAEQYF	TGCAGCGTTGAGCGACTAGCGGGAGCCGAGCAGTACTTC
NA	TRBV5-1	TRBJ2-3	NA	CASSLDEGTTDTQYF	TGCGCCAGCAGCTTGGATGAGGGTACGACAGATACGCAGTATTTT